This TCR beta chain was captured by sequencing in a study of human T cells and chemical hapten exposure. Study-level background: TCR yields differed between samples (mainly from small differences in pooled library volume).

Trimming removed 1 base at V and 1 base at J, with 8 bases between. The CDR3 consists of 14 residues. Per germline, CDR1 MNHNS and CDR2 SASEGT. Total RNA came from unfractionated whole blood. This clonotype was detected many times. TCRdb recomputed calls from the 5' RACE reads with MiXCR, one row per CDR3 protein. The data show approximately 150,000 distinct CDR3 sequences, 4.1% seen once. This chain connects TRBV6-1 to TRBJ2-7; D ambiguous. This TCR derives from a female donor in good health. DNA for the CDR3: TGTGCCAGCAGTGAAGGAAGGAAATCCTACGAGCAGTACTTC. Translating it yields CASSEGRKSYEQYF.